A single sample gave rise to the 28 T cell receptor beta chains below, sequenced in a study of blood T cell repertoires in COVID-19. Assay used: immunoSEQ multiplex PCR; TCRdb lists only in-frame clones, some missing. In the table there are a few hundred thousand clones, about nine tenths of which are singletons. The specimen was peripheral blood. The receptor source for this set is a woman aged 25 to 39 with COVID-19, enrolled during active disease.

The gene calls are TRBV19 and TRBJ1-2; weak D call: TRBD1 (5 bases). Germline V gives CDR1 LNHDA, CDR2 SQIVND (reference sequence). V was shortened by 6 bases and J by 9 bases, with 20 bases between the two germline ends. The CDR3 runs 14 residues. CDR3 amino acids: CASRDLRAPPSYTF. As DNA, the CDR3 is TGTGCCAGTAGAGACCTCAGGGCTCCCCCCAGCTACACCTTC.

The V and J genes are TRBV10-3 and TRBJ1-2; D gene uncertain. Germline assignment: CDR1 ENHRY and CDR2 SYGVKD. This CDR3 is built from 15 residues. V lost 3 bases, J lost 6 bases, and 17 bases lay in between. DNA of the CDR3: TGTGCCATCAGTGATCCGGTGGTGAGAGAAGATGGCTACACCTTC. This encodes CAISDPVVREDGYTF.

This rearrangement joins TRBV6-6 to TRBJ1-1; 8 bases line up with TRBD1. The CDR3 has 16 amino acids. Germline V gene data show CDR1 as MNHNY and CDR2 as SVGAGI (reference sequence). Losses at the gene ends were 2 bases for V and 4 bases for J; bases not matched to a gene: 9. The CDR3 DNA reads TGTGCCAGCAGTTACAGGACAGGGAGGAGTGGCACTGAAGCTTTCTTT. This gives the protein CASSYRTGRSGTEAFF.

V usage is TRBV30 and J usage is TRBJ2-7; D perhaps matches TRBD2 (6 bases). The CDR3 sequence is 13 residues long. V was cut by 5 bases and J by 3 bases, with 14 bases left in between. CDR1 is GTSNPN, CDR2 SVGIG, per germline (reference sequence). The CDR3 nucleotides read TGTGCCTGGGGAAGCGGGTTAAACTACGAGCAGTACTTC. Protein product: CAWGSGLNYEQYF.

The chain is built from TRBV30 and TRBJ2-3, with D possibly TRBD2 on 6 matching bases. This CDR3 region has 13 residues. Germline-derived CDR1 and CDR2 are GTSNPN and SVGIG (reference sequence). Deletions cut 8 bases from V and 2 bases from J, with 14 bases between. The DNA of the CDR3 is TGTGCCCCCCGGGACTTGCTCACAGATACGCAGTATTTT. It yields the protein CAPRDLLTDTQYF.

A few counts support this clone. In DNA form, the CDR3 reads TGTGCCAGCAGCCCCATTAGGCGGGAGACCCAGTACTTC. Amino acid sequence: CASSPIRRETQYF. J is TRBJ2-5 and V is TRBV7-9, with D unresolved. V lost 5 bases, J lost 5 bases, and 12 bases lay in between. The CDR3 totals 13 residues. Germline V gives CDR1 SEHNR, CDR2 FQNEAQ (reference sequence).

The chain employs TRBV10-3 and TRBJ2-7, with a weak D call TRBD1 (6 bases). CDR3 size: 13 residues. V lost 6 bases and J 1 base, leaving 10 bases between the germline ends. The germline gives CDR1 ENHRY, CDR2 SYGVKD. The CDR3 DNA reads TGTGCCATCAGGGGGACATCATCCTACGAGCAGTACTTC. It encodes CAIRGTSSYEQYF.

The CDR3 DNA reads as TGTGCCAGTAGTATAGGGACAGGTGGACTCGAGCAGTACTTC. It is translated as CASSIGTGGLEQYF. This sequence joins TRBV19 and TRBJ2-7; 7 bases agree with TRBD1. The CDR3 has 14 residues. Germline CDR1 is LNHDA and CDR2 is SQIVND (reference sequence). Unmatched junction bases numbered 6, after V lost 1 base and J lost 6 bases.

This clone has more than one count but fewer than ten. The V call is TRBV27, the J call TRBJ1-2; possibly TRBD1 for D (6 bases). Trimming removed 7 bases at V and 7 bases at J, with 16 bases between. Looked up from germline, CDR1 is MNHEY and CDR2 is SMNVEV (reference sequence). CDR3 length: 13 residues. CDR3 protein: CASTTVGGLGYTF. In DNA, the CDR3 is TGTGCCAGCACCACGGTCGGGGGGCTTGGCTACACCTTC.

This rearrangement joins TRBV10-3 to TRBJ1-2, with D tentatively TRBD1 (6 bases). The V and J ends lost 7 bases and 4 bases respectively, with 16 bases between them. From germline, CDR1 is ENHRY and CDR2 SYGVKD. CDR3 size: 14 residues. Written as DNA, the CDR3 is TGTGCCATCACCCCGGGGGGGGCGGCCTATGGCTACACCTTC. Residues: CAITPGGAAYGYTF.

This sequence joins TRBV28 and TRBJ1-4, with a possible D match to TRBD1 (6 bases). Trimming took off 3 bases at V and 7 bases at J, with 12 bases between the two ends. This CDR3 region has 14 residues. Germline lookup yields CDR1 MDHEN and CDR2 SYDVKM. CDR3 nucleotide sequence: TGTGCCAGCAGTTTCTCAGGGGCGGGTGAAAAACTGTTTTTT. It specifies CASSFSGAGEKLFF.

The rearrangement joins TRBV19 to TRBJ1-1; D perhaps matches TRBD1 (6 bases). V was trimmed by 6 bases and J by 4 bases, leaving 15 bases between them. Germline lookup yields CDR1 LNHDA and CDR2 SQIVND (reference sequence). This CDR3 contains 14 residues. The CDR3 coding sequence is TGTGCCAGTAGAGATCGGGGGGCGACCACTGAAGCTTTCTTT. It yields the protein CASRDRGATTEAFF. Supplemented by reference TRBV19 and TRBJ1-1, the full variable domain reads DGGITQSPKYLFRKEGQNVTLSCEQNLNHDAMYWYRQDPGQGLRLIYYSQIVNDFQKGDIAEGYSVSREKKESFPLTVTSAQKNPTAFYLCASRDRGATTEAFFGQGTRLTVV.

CDR3 residues: CASSISSGSSYEQYF. DNA for the CDR3: TGTGCCAGTAGTATAAGCAGCGGGAGCTCCTACGAGCAGTACTTC. The chain carries TRBV19 and TRBJ2-7; 8 nucleotides match TRBD2. The CDR3 is made up of 15 amino acids. Trimming cost V 2 bases and J 0 bases; bases outside gene matches: 3. Germline CDR1 and CDR2: LNHDA and SQIVND (reference sequence).

The chain employs TRBV28 and TRBJ2-1, with 9 bases matching TRBD1. Trimming removed 5 bases from V and 8 bases from J; junction bases left unmatched: 4. Per the germline V gene, CDR1 is MDHEN and CDR2 is SYDVKM. The length of the CDR3 is 13 residues. In nucleotides, the CDR3 is TGTGCCAGCAGTACATACAGGGGGCATGAGCAGTTCTTC. As protein: CASSTYRGHEQFF.

The chain links TRBV28 to TRBJ1-2; D possibly corresponds to TRBD1 (5 bases). Germline V gives CDR1 MDHEN, CDR2 SYDVKM. The CDR3 extends over 16 amino acids. V was shortened by 4 bases and J by 4 bases, with 19 bases between the two germline ends. CDR3 nucleotide sequence: TGTGCCAGCAGTTCGGGCGGGGACCCCAGAGGCTATGGCTACACCTTC. Translating gives CASSSGGDPRGYGYTF.

This chain uses TRBV28 with TRBJ1-1; weak D call: TRBD1 (5 bases). V gave up 2 bases and J gave up 4 bases, with 17 bases separating them. CDR3 size: 16 residues. Germline V gene data show CDR1 as MDHEN and CDR2 as SYDVKM. The CDR3 loop reads CASSLRLRTGGTEAFF. CDR3 DNA: TGTGCCAGCAGTTTAAGACTCAGGACGGGGGGCACTGAAGCTTTCTTT.

This sequence joins TRBV5-1 and TRBJ2-1; no definite D call. The CDR3 extends over 12 amino acids. Germline CDR1 is SGHRS and CDR2 is YFSETQ. Trimming pared 3 bases from V and 9 bases from J, leaving 10 bases between. The CDR3 protein is CASSYQNGEQFF. CDR3 nucleotides: TGCGCCAGCAGCTACCAAAACGGTGAGCAGTTCTTC.

This clone was observed a few times. The chain's CDR3 is CASSLSSGRKGDTQYF. In nucleotides, the CDR3 is TGTGCCAGCAGCCTATCCAGCGGGCGCAAAGGAGATACGCAGTATTTT. V is TRBV28 and J is TRBJ2-3; weak D call: TRBD2 (6 bases). Per the germline V gene, CDR1 is MDHEN and CDR2 is SYDVKM. CDR3 length: 16 residues. The germline V and J ends were trimmed by 6 bases and 5 bases, with 21 bases remaining between them.

This sequence joins TRBV7-3 and TRBJ1-2; 10 bases are shared with TRBD1. Germline assignment: CDR1 SGHTA and CDR2 FQGTGA. The junction had 5 bases not matched to a gene; V was cut back by 5 bases and J by 8 bases. The length of the CDR3 is 13 residues. CDR3 protein: CASSQGQGEGYTF. The CDR3 DNA reads TGTGCCAGCAGCCAAGGACAGGGGGAGGGCTACACCTTC.

The chain combines TRBV3-1 (or the pseudogene TRBV3-2) with TRBJ2-7, with 9 bases matching TRBD2. This CDR3 is 16 amino acids long. CDR1 LGHDT and CDR2 YNNKEL come from the germline V gene (reference sequence). V lost 0 bases, J lost 5 bases, and 8 bases stayed unmatched. CDR3 amino acids: CASSQDRVAGAHEQYF. The CDR3 bases are TGTGCCAGCAGCCAAGATCGCGTAGCGGGAGCCCACGAGCAGTACTTC.

The chain carries TRBV12-3 or TRBV12-4 and TRBJ2-7; 7 bases line up with TRBD2. The CDR3 extends over 12 amino acids. This chain's CDR3 is CASRRESYEQYF. DNA for the CDR3: TGTGCTAGCCGGCGGGAGTCGTACGAGCAGTACTTC.

This chain uses TRBV28 with TRBJ2-7; D might be TRBD2 (5 bases). Trimming took 2 bases from V and 2 from J, leaving 10 bases between them. Germline V gene data show CDR1 as MDHEN and CDR2 as SYDVKM. The CDR3 sequence is 14 residues long. The CDR3 is CASSLTGIPYEQYF. CDR3 in DNA: TGTGCCAGCAGTTTAACGGGGATACCCTACGAGCAGTACTTC. Full variable domain (rest looked up from reference TRBV28 and TRBJ2-7): DVKVTQSSRYLVKRTGEKVFLECVQDMDHENMFWYRQDPGLGLRLIYFSYDVKMKEKGDIPEGYSVSREKKERFSLILESASTNQTSMYLCASSLTGIPYEQYFGPGTRLTVT.

This sequence joins TRBV29-1 and TRBJ2-7, with D unclear. Trimming left V 8 bases short and J 5 bases short, with 25 bases between. This CDR3 has 15 amino acids. Germline V gene sequence: CDR1 SQVTM, CDR2 ANQGSEA. The CDR3 sequence: CSLGTLADSFHEQYF. The DNA of the CDR3 is TGCAGCCTTGGTACCCTGGCAGACTCCTTCCACGAGCAGTACTTC.

This clone was seen a single time. The chain carries TRBV7-9 and TRBJ1-1; the D is unclear. This CDR3 has 13 residues. The germline V gene encodes CDR1 SEHNR and CDR2 FQNEAQ (reference sequence). V gave up 2 bases and J gave up 1 base, with 5 bases separating them. CDR3 DNA sequence: TGTGCCAGCAGCTTACCAGAGAACACTGAAGCTTTCTTT. It is translated as CASSLPENTEAFF.

The genes are TRBV19 and TRBJ2-1, with a weak D call TRBD2 (6 bases). Germline V gene sequence: CDR1 LNHDA, CDR2 SQIVND (reference sequence). V lost 3 bases to trimming and J lost 0 bases, with 9 bases between them. This CDR3 is 15 amino acids long. The CDR3 region is CASSMAGSSYNEQFF. Here the CDR3 DNA reads TGTGCCAGTAGTATGGCCGGGAGCTCCTACAATGAGCAGTTCTTC.

This clone was detected only once. The genes are TRBV28 and TRBJ2-5; the match to TRBD1 covers 7 bases. The CDR3 has 16 residues. V was clipped by 2 bases and J by 5 bases; unmatched bases: 11. Germline CDR1 MDHEN, CDR2 SYDVKM. The CDR3 region has the DNA TGTGCCAGCAGTTTAGAGACAGGGTCAGCGGTGGAGACCCAGTACTTC. Translated: CASSLETGSAVETQYF.

The V call is TRBV7-8, the J call TRBJ2-7, with TRBD2 matching over 9 bases. CDR3 size: 15 residues. Germline assignment: CDR1 SGHVS and CDR2 FQNEAQ. V dropped 5 bases and J dropped 2; count of bases not matched to a gene: 7. CDR3 region: CASSVGLAGPYEQYF. DNA of the CDR3: TGTGCCAGCAGCGTTGGCCTAGCGGGGCCCTACGAGCAGTACTTC.

The rearrangement uses TRBV2 and TRBJ1-4, with D hard to call. CDR3 length: 15 amino acids. V dropped 4 bases and J dropped 8 bases, with 17 bases sitting between them. In germline, CDR1 is SNHLY, CDR2 FYNNEI. The CDR3 here is CASSARSTGGEKLFF. The CDR3 DNA reads TGTGCCAGCAGTGCGAGATCTACCGGCGGGGAAAAACTGTTTTTT. Full variable domain (rest looked up from reference TRBV2 and TRBJ1-4): EPEVTQTPSHQVTQMGQEVILRCVPISNHLYFYWYRQILGQKVEFLVSFYNNEISEKSEIFDDQFSVERPDGSNFTLKIRSTKLEDSAMYFCASSARSTGGEKLFFGSGTQLSVL.